This TCR beta chain originates from a study of early T cells in non-severe SARS-CoV-2 infection. Study context: Sequenced material consisted of bulk RNA (from unsorted whole blood), and chains were unpaired.

As to this clonotype: Antigen unknown.

CDR3 size: 14 residues. Losses at the gene ends were 5 bases for V and 7 bases for J; bases not matched to a gene: 8. CDR1 SNHLY and CDR2 FYNNEI come from the germline V gene. Unique molecular identifiers were attached to individual cDNA molecules. TCRdb reanalysed the 5' RACE reads using MiXCR and keeps one entry per CDR3 protein. The profile shows roughly 110,000 distinct CDR3 sequences, approximately 10% of them singletons. Whole-study results and caveats: Anti-spike CD8 responses were favored by VDJdb matching, which missed private and CD4 specificities.

Sequencing input: whole blood. The rearrangement joins TRBV2 to TRBJ1-5; 7 bases are a match to TRBD1. This receptor was identified in an adult who was a healthcare worker with PCR-confirmed SARS-CoV-2 infection or an uninfected control (not recorded which). This chain's CDR3 is CASSTTGELQPQHF. The CDR3 nucleotides read TGTGCCAGCAGTACAACAGGGGAGTTGCAGCCCCAGCATTTT.